The source of this TCR beta chain is a study of blood T cells in healthy people across ages. A word on this clonotype: Its antigen is currently unknown.

Each sample yielded at least 6.5 million isolated PBMCs. The second PCR ran roughly 7 to 11 cycles with a sample-barcoded 5' primer and J-beta primers. From the 5' RACE reads, TCRdb called clonotypes with MiXCR, one entry per CDR3 protein. Seen here are fewer than 1,000,000 distinct CDR3 sequences, 35% to 50% observed once, and the top ten hold roughly 18%. The study, taken as a whole, reports: Possibly, changes in expanded clonotypes were confounded because donor CMV status was unknown.

The source is a man older than 75 in good health. Sequencing was performed on blood.

CDR3 sequence (DNA): TGTGCCAGCAGCACCGGGACAGGGGCCAGGGAGACCCAGTACTTC. This sequence encodes CASSTGTGARETQYF. V usage is TRBV21-1 and J usage is TRBJ2-5; the table names TRBD1, a call not compared with the DNA. TRBV21-1 is recorded as a pseudogene. The CDR3 has 15 amino acids.